These 15 T cell receptor beta chains were all obtained from the same sample, sequenced in a study of T-cell memory formation after mild COVID-19. TCRdb reanalysed the 5' RACE reads using MiXCR and keeps one entry per CDR3 protein. There are 300,000 to 350,000 distinct CDR3 sequences in the sample; roughly 21% occur only once, and around 21% lies in the top ten. Sequenced: PBMCs or a T cell subset sorted from them (not recorded which). These TCRs come from a man younger than 35 who had mild COVID-19 (a few samples of this study predate the infection). Cell type and time point are not known.

This clonotype is categorized as medium-sized. The chain carries TRBV5-1 and TRBJ2-5; the match to TRBD2 covers 11 bases. The germline V gene has CDR1 SGHRS and CDR2 YFSETQ. This CDR3 has 14 residues. The trim removed 5 bases at V and 6 bases at J, leaving 6 bases unmatched. CDR3 in DNA: TGCGCCAGCAGGACCGGACTAGCGGGCCAGACCCAGTACTTC. Its protein product is CASRTGLAGQTQYF.

This clonotype showed up just a few times. V and J are TRBV10-3 and TRBJ1-1, with D possibly TRBD1 on 5 matching bases. V gave up 0 bases and J gave up 1 base, with 18 bases separating them. This CDR3 spans 18 amino acids. Germline loops: CDR1 ENHRY, CDR2 SYGVKD. The CDR3 sequence is CAISESLGQGGRNTEAFF. The DNA for the CDR3 is TGTGCCATCAGTGAGTCTCTAGGTCAGGGAGGTCGGAACACTGAAGCTTTCTTT.

J is TRBJ1-2 and V is TRBV27, with 7 bases aligning to TRBD1. V shed 5 bases, J shed 5 bases, and the junction held 8 bases outside the gene matches. CDR3 length: 14 amino acids. Germline loops: CDR1 MNHEY, CDR2 SMNVEV (reference sequence). CDR3 loop: CASSPLGTEYGYTF. For the CDR3, the DNA is TGTGCCAGCAGTCCCTTAGGGACAGAGTATGGCTACACCTTC.

The chain carries TRBV6-1 and TRBJ1-4; no clear D gene. Germline V gene sequence: CDR1 MNHNS, CDR2 SASEGT. The CDR3 runs to 10 residues. Trimming removed 8 bases from V and 8 bases from J, with 6 bases in between. In nucleotides, the CDR3 is TGTGCCAGCCGCAGAGAAAAACTGTTTTTT. The encoded protein is CASRREKLFF.

Concerning this clonotype itself: A much larger clonotype is one base distant, so this may be a read error. The chain uses TRBV5-1 and TRBJ2-5; no reliable D call. The CDR3 length is 13 residues. Deletions cut 2 bases from V and 3 bases from J, with 8 bases between. Germline assignment: CDR1 SGHRS and CDR2 YFSETQ. CDR3 in amino acids: CASSFAWEETQYF. DNA for the CDR3: TGCGCCAGCAGCTTTGCGTGGGAAGAGACCCAGTACTTC.

A single count supports this clonotype. The chain carries TRBV4-3 and TRBJ2-2; a weak D match, TRBD1 (6 bases). The CDR3 has 17 residues. Germline loops: CDR1 LGHNA, CDR2 YSLEER. V was cut by 4 bases and J by 4 bases, with 19 bases left in between. CDR3 region: CASSPDPLGAGTGELFF. DNA of the CDR3: TGCGCCAGCAGCCCCGACCCCTTGGGGGCTGGCACCGGGGAGCTGTTTTTT.

This clonotype was counted only a few times. This rearrangement joins TRBV20-1 to TRBJ2-2; tentative D call: TRBD1 (5 bases). The germline V and J ends were trimmed by 2 bases and 6 bases, with 7 bases remaining between them. The CDR3 extends over 12 amino acids. The germline V gene encodes CDR1 DFQATT and CDR2 SNEGSKA (reference sequence). Here the CDR3 reads CSARIRAGELFF. In DNA form, the CDR3 reads TGCAGTGCTAGAATCAGGGCCGGGGAGCTGTTTTTT.

The chain recombines TRBV7-9 with TRBJ2-3; possibly TRBD1 for D (7 bases). The CDR3 spans 17 residues. V was trimmed by 6 bases and J by 7 bases, leaving 26 bases between them. From germline, CDR1 is SEHNR and CDR2 FQNEAQ (reference sequence). CDR3 coding DNA: TGTGCCAGCAGTTCCCCCGAGGCGGAGGGGGCGCAGTATACGCAGTATTTT. Its protein is CASSSPEAEGAQYTQYF.

The chain employs TRBV23-1 and TRBJ2-1; D assignment may be TRBD1 or TRBD2 (5 bases each). TRBV23-1 is an ORF, with its function uncertain. The CDR3 has 12 amino acids. Trimming shortened V by 0 bases and J by 8 bases, and 5 bases separated the two germline ends. CDR3 DNA: TGCGCCAGCAGTCAATCGGGGGATGAGCAGTTCTTC. It yields the protein CASSQSGDEQFF.

The chain combines TRBV4-1 with TRBJ1-1; no firm D call. Per the germline V gene, CDR1 is MGHRA and CDR2 is YSYEKL. The CDR3 consists of 12 residues. V was clipped by 1 base and J by 7 bases, with 7 bases between them. The CDR3: CASSQVGFEAFF. In DNA form, the CDR3 reads TGCGCCAGCAGCCAAGTGGGGTTTGAAGCTTTCTTT.

The chain employs TRBV12-3 or TRBV12-4 and TRBJ1-4; a possible D gene is TRBD1 (6 bases). Trimming removed 5 bases from V and 7 bases from J, with 14 bases in between. The length of the CDR3 is 14 residues. CDR3 bases: TGTGCCAGCAGTGGGGGGCGTTGGCGTGAAAAACTGTTTTTT. Encoded protein: CASSGGRWREKLFF.

The chain uses TRBV27 and TRBJ1-2, with TRBD1 as a possible D gene (6 bases). V lost 5 bases, J lost 8 bases, and 15 bases lay in between. The CDR3 is 13 residues long. The germline V gene has CDR1 MNHEY and CDR2 SMNVEV (reference sequence). Written as DNA, the CDR3 is TGTGCCAGCAGTGCGACAGGTTTGGTAGGCTACACCTTC. Amino acids: CASSATGLVGYTF.

Many counts were recorded for this clonotype. The genes are TRBV7-9 and TRBJ2-4, with D perhaps matching TRBD2 (5 bases). Germline CDR1 SEHNR, CDR2 FQNEAQ (reference sequence). The CDR3 is 14 residues long. V was trimmed by 3 bases and J by 7 bases, leaving 13 bases between them. CDR3 protein: CASSFNEGNNIQYF. CDR3 bases: TGTGCCAGCAGCTTTAATGAGGGCAACAACATTCAGTACTTC.

This clonotype was found a few times. The chain is built from TRBV6-1 and TRBJ2-7; D uncertain. Germline CDR1 reads MNHNS; CDR2 reads SASEGT. Trimming pared 2 bases from V and 1 base from J, leaving 6 bases between. The CDR3 has 13 residues. The CDR3 nucleotides read TGTGCCAGCAGTGAATACGTTTCCTACGAGCAGTACGTC. Translating gives CASSEYVSYEQYV.

The gene calls are TRBV7-2 and TRBJ1-2; 9 nucleotides match TRBD1. CDR3 length: 14 residues. Germline V lookup: CDR1 SGHTA, CDR2 FQGNSA. With V trimmed by 5 bases and J by 4 bases, 5 bases remained unmatched. The CDR3 spells CASSIKTGGYGYTF. The CDR3 DNA reads as TGTGCCAGCAGCATAAAGACAGGGGGCTATGGCTACACCTTC. Drawing the rest from reference TRBV7-2 and TRBJ1-2, the complete variable domain is GAGVSQSPSNKVTEKGKDVELRCDPISGHTALYWYRQSLGQGLEFLIYFQGNSAPDKSGLPSDRFSAERTGGSVSTLTIQRTQQEDSAVYLCASSIKTGGYGYTFGSGTRLTVV.